This T cell receptor (beta chain) appears in the sequencing data of a study of beta chain features in type 1 diabetes. This clone was seen more than once but under ten times. Germline V gene lookup returns CDR1 SEHNR and CDR2 FQNEAQ (reference sequence). V lost 4 bases and J lost 2; bases outside the gene matches: 8. The CDR3 totals 18 residues. Investigators reverse transcribed all isolated RNA, so they sequenced expressed TCRB transcripts. Sequenced by immunoSEQ multiplex PCR; TCRdb stores in-frame clones only, minus some. In the table there are roughly 240,000 clones, 13% to 15% of which are singletons.

This TCR came from a woman aged 40 to 49 in good health. Sequenced input: naive CD4+ T cells from blood. This chain joins TRBV7-9 and TRBJ2-3; the match to TRBD2 covers 14 bases. CDR3 nucleotides: TGTGCCAGCAGCTCTAGAGGACTAGCGGGGGGTTACACAGATACGCAGTATTTT. Its translation: CASSSRGLAGGYTDTQYF.